The 26 T cell receptor beta chains in this list originate from one sample, sequenced in a study of glioma-infiltrating T cells. Amplification of TCR alpha and beta CDR3 regions from RNA used iRepertoire nested multiplex PCR. MiXCR was run by TCRdb on the multiplex PCR reads, yielding one entry per CDR3 protein. The sample records about 140,000 distinct CDR3 sequences, roughly two fifths being singletons. The sample comprised glioma tissue, nonneoplastic brain tissue, or PBMCs (not recorded which). The receptor source for this set is a human donor with low-grade glioma or glioblastoma, undergoing nonglioma brain surgery, or in good health (not recorded which).

The chain has TRBV6-1 and TRBJ1-1; 10 bases map to TRBD1. This CDR3 region has 15 residues. Trimming at V came to 4 bases and at J to 4 bases, leaving 6 bases not matched to a gene. The germline V gene encodes CDR1 MNHNS and CDR2 SASEGT. CDR3 sequence reads: CASSGQGASGTEAFF. The DNA for the CDR3 is TGTGCCAGCAGTGGACAGGGGGCTTCGGGCACTGAAGCTTTCTTT.

On this clonotype: A clone one base away is much larger, so this may be a read error. This chain links TRBV6-1 with TRBJ2-3; TRBD2 matches 9 bases. Germline loops: CDR1 MNHNS, CDR2 SASEGT. The CDR3 is 16 amino acids. The ends lost 7 bases at V and 5 bases at J; junction bases unmatched: 13. CDR3 DNA sequence: TGTGCCAGCATTCCCCGCGGGGGGGCCCGGGAAGATACGCAGTATTTT. It is translated as CASIPRGGAREDTQYF.

This chain links TRBV6-5 with TRBJ1-1; D call uncertain. CDR1 is MNHEY and CDR2 is SVGAGI in the germline V gene. Deletions cut 6 bases from V and 5 bases from J, with 25 bases between. CDR3 size: 17 residues. CDR3 sequence (DNA): TGTGCCAGCAGCCGGAACCCTAACAGCCTACTGGGGACTGAAGCTTTCTTT. Translation: CASSRNPNSLLGTEAFF.

The gene calls are TRBV7-2 and TRBJ2-5, with 9 bases that match TRBD1. The V segment lost 5 bases and the J segment 4 bases; nucleotides outside the gene matches: 8. This CDR3 is 15 amino acids long. Germline CDR1 and CDR2: SGHTA and FQGNSA. CDR3 nucleotides: TGTGCCAGCAGCCCGTGGACAGGGGACCTAGAGACCCAGTACTTC. It yields the protein CASSPWTGDLETQYF.

Regarding this clonotype: An end of the junction differs from the germline gene, which may be a read error. This chain joins TRBV4-1 and TRBJ1-3; TRBD1 aligns across 7 bases. From germline, CDR1 is MGHRA and CDR2 YSYEKL. The CDR3 covers 17 residues. In DNA, the CDR3 is TGCGCCAGCAGCCAAGCCCAGACAGGGTCTTCTGGAAACAGCATATATTTT. Its translation: CASSQAQTGSSGNSIYF.

The rearrangement joins TRBV18 to TRBJ2-3; no firm D call. V was pared by 2 bases and J by 2 bases, with 5 bases between. This CDR3 contains 13 residues. The germline V gene has CDR1 KGHSH and CDR2 LQKENI. CDR3 sequence reads: CASSPGLTDTQYF. The DNA for the CDR3 is TGTGCCAGCTCACCAGGGCTCACAGATACGCAGTATTTT.

In DNA, the CDR3 is TGTGCCACCGGTAGGGGCAATGAGCAGTTCTTC. Protein sequence: CATGRGNEQFF. The V gene is TRBV6-1, the J gene TRBJ2-1, with a possible D match to TRBD1 (5 bases). Per germline, CDR1 MNHNS and CDR2 SASEGT. The CDR3 has 11 amino acids. The V and J ends lost 10 bases and 6 bases respectively, with 10 bases between them.

The rearrangement uses TRBV3-1 and TRBJ2-1; no definite D call. CDR1 and CDR2 (germline): LGHDT, YNNKEL (reference sequence). The CDR3 totals 14 residues. V was shortened by 0 bases and J by 7 bases, with 10 bases between the two germline ends. The DNA of the CDR3 is TGTGCCAGCAGCCAAGACAGGATCGGGAATGAGCAGTTCTTC. It yields the protein CASSQDRIGNEQFF.

This clonotype has more than one count but fewer than ten. This sequence joins TRBV7-9 and TRBJ2-3; maybe TRBD2 (6 bases). Germline CDR1 is SEHNR and CDR2 is FQNEAQ (reference sequence). The CDR3 sequence is 13 residues long. The V end was cut by 5 bases, the J end by 4 bases, with 10 bases between. CDR3 in amino acids: CASSPRLADTQYF. As DNA, the CDR3 is TGTGCCAGCAGCCCCCGACTAGCAGATACGCAGTATTTT.

This clonotype showed up many times. J is TRBJ2-3 and V is TRBV27, with 9 bases lining up with TRBD1. The CDR3 loop spans 14 amino acids. V lost 6 bases to trimming and J lost 3 bases; unmatched junction nucleotides: 4. Germline CDR1 is MNHEY and CDR2 is SMNVEV (reference sequence). The CDR3: CASSRDRVTDTQYF. The DNA of the CDR3 is TGTGCCAGCAGCCGGGACAGGGTTACAGATACGCAGTATTTT.

V gene TRBV20-1 combines with J gene TRBJ1-5, with 10 bases identical to TRBD1. From germline, CDR1 is DFQATT and CDR2 SNEGSKA (reference sequence). This CDR3 contains 16 residues. Trimming at V came to 3 bases and at J to 1 base, leaving 6 bases not matched to a gene. The CDR3 spells CSARTGGLWSNQPQHF. As DNA, the CDR3 is TGCAGTGCTAGGACAGGGGGCCTTTGGAGCAATCAGCCCCAGCATTTT.

In regard to this clonotype: One end of the junction fails to match germline, which may point to a read error. V is TRBV4-1 and J is TRBJ2-7, with TRBD1 matching 8 bases. Germline values: CDR1 MGHRA, CDR2 YSYEKL. The CDR3 spans 14 residues. The CDR3, as DNA: TGCGCCAGCAGCCAAGAGTCGCAGGGGGCGAGGCAGTATTTC. It is translated as CASSQESQGARQYF.

This chain links TRBV28 with TRBJ1-5; D is uncertain. V lost 6 bases and J lost 4, with 13 bases in between. CDR1 and CDR2 from the germline V gene are MDHEN and SYDVKM. CDR3 length: 14 residues. This CDR3 reads CASRPGLFNQPQHF. DNA of the CDR3: TGTGCCAGCAGACCGGGCCTCTTTAATCAGCCCCAGCATTTT.

The rearrangement uses TRBV18 and TRBJ1-1; D perhaps matches TRBD1 (6 bases). Germline CDR1 and CDR2: KGHSH and LQKENI. V dropped 2 bases and J dropped 3 bases, with 13 bases sitting between them. The CDR3 consists of 15 residues. CDR3 sequence (DNA): TGTGCCAGCTCACCAAACTACAGGGACTACACTGAAGCTTTCTTT. Encoded protein: CASSPNYRDYTEAFF.

This chain joins TRBV7-9 and TRBJ2-3; D uncertain. The ends were cut back, 3 bases at V and 6 bases at J, with 16 bases in the middle. The V gene's germline CDR1 is SEHNR and CDR2 FQNEAQ (reference sequence). The CDR3 extends over 15 amino acids. This CDR3 is CASSLEGRGWDTQYF. DNA of the CDR3: TGTGCCAGCAGCTTGGAAGGGCGTGGATGGGATACGCAGTATTTT.

This chain uses TRBV2 with TRBJ2-7; TRBD1 agrees at 8 bases. The CDR3 totals 13 residues. V shed 4 bases and J 3 bases; nucleotides not matched to a gene: 2. CDR1 SNHLY and CDR2 FYNNEI come from the germline V gene. CDR3 in DNA: TGTGCCAGCAGTGTTGACAGGGGCTACGAGCAGTACTTC. This translates into CASSVDRGYEQYF.

In its sample, this clonotype was seen a few times. V gene TRBV14 combines with J gene TRBJ2-1; the D gene is possibly TRBD1 (5 bases). This CDR3 comprises 11 residues. Trimming left V 8 bases short and J 3 bases short, with 5 bases between. Germline V lookup: CDR1 SGHDN, CDR2 FVKESK. The CDR3 nucleotides are TGTGCCAGCGGACACTACAATGAGCAGTTCTTC. Its translation is CASGHYNEQFF.

The chain is built from TRBV20-1 and TRBJ1-1; D gene ambiguous. The V end was cut by 2 bases, the J end by 5 bases, with 12 bases between. From germline, CDR1 is DFQATT and CDR2 SNEGSKA (reference sequence). This CDR3 is built from 13 residues. The CDR3, as DNA: TGCAGTGCTAGACGAGCGTCGTTTACTGAAGCTTTCTTT. It specifies CSARRASFTEAFF.

The chain carries TRBV20-1 and TRBJ2-7, with 8 nucleotides matching TRBD2. Germline assignment: CDR1 DFQATT and CDR2 SNEGSKA (reference sequence). V trimming: 3 bases; J trimming: 2 bases; junction bases outside the gene matches: 6. The CDR3 length is 14 residues. CDR3 residues: CSASASGLPYEQYF. CDR3 bases: TGCAGTGCTAGTGCTAGCGGGTTACCCTACGAGCAGTACTTC.

This clonotype was picked up many times. This rearrangement joins TRBV28 to TRBJ1-5, with TRBD1 matching 9 bases. This CDR3 is 15 amino acids long. Germline CDR1 and CDR2: MDHEN and SYDVKM. The J segment lost 7 bases and the V segment lost 5 bases, leaving 9 bases of the junction unmatched. The CDR3 loop is CASSAFGTGPQPQHF. CDR3 sequence (DNA): TGTGCCAGCAGTGCCTTCGGGACAGGGCCCCAGCCCCAGCATTTT.

This clonotype has more than one count but fewer than ten. This sequence joins TRBV7-2 and TRBJ2-5; the D call may be TRBD1 or TRBD2 (6 bases each). V dropped 2 bases and J dropped 7 bases, with 17 bases sitting between them. CDR3 length: 15 amino acids. Per germline, CDR1 SGHTA and CDR2 FQGNSA. The CDR3: CASSLSHGGQRTQYF. The CDR3 bases are TGTGCCAGCAGCTTAAGTCACGGGGGCCAGAGGACCCAGTACTTC. Full variable domain (outside the CDR3, taken from reference TRBV7-2 and TRBJ2-5): GAGVSQSPSNKVTEKGKDVELRCDPISGHTALYWYRQSLGQGLEFLIYFQGNSAPDKSGLPSDRFSAERTGGSVSTLTIQRTQQEDSAVYLCASSLSHGGQRTQYFGPGTRLLVL.

The gene calls are TRBV20-1 and TRBJ2-3; the match to TRBD2 covers 8 bases. The germline gives CDR1 DFQATT, CDR2 SNEGSKA (reference sequence). The CDR3 length is 15 residues. V lost 5 bases to trimming and J lost 5 bases; unmatched junction nucleotides: 12. The CDR3 DNA sequence: TGCAGTGCTTCCCGGACTAGCTGGGGTGGAGATACGCAGTATTTT. Residues: CSASRTSWGGDTQYF.

This chain joins TRBV3-1 and TRBJ2-7, with 8 positions matching TRBD1. The CDR3 sequence is 15 residues long. Germline V CDR1 and CDR2: LGHDT, YNNKEL (reference sequence). V lost 4 bases to trimming and J lost 0 bases; unmatched junction nucleotides: 5. The chain's CDR3 is CASSPRDRPSYEQYF. The CDR3 bases are TGTGCCAGCAGCCCCAGGGACAGGCCCTCCTACGAGCAGTACTTC.

The chain couples TRBV7-2 to TRBJ1-5; D gene uncertain. The CDR3 sequence is 14 residues long. Germline V gene data show CDR1 as SGHTA and CDR2 as FQGNSA. Trimming took off 3 bases at V and 4 bases at J, with 10 bases between the two ends. The CDR3 loop is CASSFQEGNQPQHF. The DNA for the CDR3 is TGTGCCAGCAGCTTCCAGGAGGGTAATCAGCCCCAGCATTTT.

This rearrangement joins TRBV6-4 to TRBJ2-3; 7 bases fit TRBD2. CDR1 is MRHNA and CDR2 is SNTAGT in the germline V gene. The CDR3 runs to 13 residues. V lost 5 bases and J lost 5; bases outside the gene matches: 4. The CDR3 loop is CASSRTSEDTQYF. The CDR3 nucleotides are TGTGCCAGCAGTCGGACTAGTGAAGATACGCAGTATTTT.

The rearrangement joins TRBV4-3 to TRBJ2-7, with 13 positions matching TRBD2. After removal of 0 bases from V and 7 bases from J, the junction contained 6 bases not matched to a gene. The CDR3 is 16 amino acids. Germline lookup yields CDR1 LGHNA and CDR2 YSLEER. The CDR3 here is CASSQEWTSGSWEQYF. For the CDR3, the DNA is TGCGCCAGCAGCCAAGAATGGACTAGCGGGAGTTGGGAGCAGTACTTC.